This record looks at one TCR beta chain sequence and its context. This record comes from a study of T cell changes during pregnancy in multiple sclerosis. Only in-frame clones appear in the TCRdb table, and some are missing; sequencing was by immunoSEQ multiplex PCR. The table lists around 45,000 clones, more than 85% of them singletons. The CDR3 contains 15 residues. The ends were cut back, 4 bases at V and 8 bases at J, with 17 bases in the middle. Germline V CDR1 and CDR2: MGHDK, SYGVNS. Sequencing was performed on CD4+ T cells from peripheral blood mononuclear cells, taken in the second trimester of pregnancy. The chain links TRBV25-1 to TRBJ1-4; D is perhaps TRBD1 (6 bases). The TCR comes from a female donor in good health, enrolled as a control in a pregnancy study. The CDR3 sequence: CASSAPGASEEKLFF. In DNA, the CDR3 is TGTGCCAGCAGTGCTCCAGGGGCGAGCGAAGAAAAACTGTTTTTT.